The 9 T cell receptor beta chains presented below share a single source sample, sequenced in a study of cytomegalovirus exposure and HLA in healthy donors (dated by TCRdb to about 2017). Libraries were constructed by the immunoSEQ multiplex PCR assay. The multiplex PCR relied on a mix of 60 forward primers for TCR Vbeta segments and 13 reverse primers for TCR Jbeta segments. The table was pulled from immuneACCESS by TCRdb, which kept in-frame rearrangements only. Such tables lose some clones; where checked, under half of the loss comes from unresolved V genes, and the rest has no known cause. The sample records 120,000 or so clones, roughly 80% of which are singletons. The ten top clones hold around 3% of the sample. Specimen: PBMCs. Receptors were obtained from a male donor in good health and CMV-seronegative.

The CDR3 spells CASSRQDLDNSPLHF. The CDR3 region has the DNA TGTGCCAGCAGCAGACAGGATTTGGACAATTCACCCCTCCACTTT. The chain carries TRBV28 and TRBJ1-6; a possible D gene is TRBD1 (6 bases). CDR3 length equals 15 residues. Germline loops: CDR1 MDHEN, CDR2 SYDVKM. The germline V and J ends were trimmed by 6 bases and 7 bases, with 16 bases remaining between them.

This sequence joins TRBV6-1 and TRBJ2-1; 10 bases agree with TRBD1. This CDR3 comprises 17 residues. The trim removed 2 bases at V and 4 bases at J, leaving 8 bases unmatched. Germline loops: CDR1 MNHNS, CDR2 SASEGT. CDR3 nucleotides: TGTGCCAGCAGTGAATTATATCGGGACAGGGGTTACAATGAGCAGTTCTTC. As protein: CASSELYRDRGYNEQFF.

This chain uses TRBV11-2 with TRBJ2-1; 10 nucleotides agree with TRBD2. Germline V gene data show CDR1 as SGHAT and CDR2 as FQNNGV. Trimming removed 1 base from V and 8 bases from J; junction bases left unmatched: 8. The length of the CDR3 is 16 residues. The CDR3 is CASSLGRLAGEHEQFF. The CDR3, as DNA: TGTGCCAGCAGCTTAGGCCGGCTAGCGGGAGAGCATGAGCAGTTCTTC.

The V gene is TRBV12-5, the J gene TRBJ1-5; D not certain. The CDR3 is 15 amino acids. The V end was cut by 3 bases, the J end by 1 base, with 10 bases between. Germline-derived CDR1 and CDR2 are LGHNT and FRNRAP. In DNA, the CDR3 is TGTGCTAGTGGTTTTTATGCACAGAGCAATCAGCCCCAGCATTTT. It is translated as CASGFYAQSNQPQHF.

The CDR3 bases are TGTGCCAGCAGCCCCGGACAGCACGCAACTAATGAAAAACTGTTTTTT. This translates into CASSPGQHATNEKLFF. The gene calls are TRBV7-2 and TRBJ1-4, with a tentative D call TRBD1 (6 bases). V was trimmed by 5 bases and J by 0 bases, leaving 13 bases between them. The CDR3 loop spans 16 amino acids. Germline V lookup: CDR1 SGHTA, CDR2 FQGNSA. The full variable domain, completed using reference TRBV7-2 and TRBJ1-4, is GAGVSQSPSNKVTEKGKDVELRCDPISGHTALYWYRQSLGQGLEFLIYFQGNSAPDKSGLPSDRFSAERTGGSVSTLTIQRTQQEDSAVYLCASSPGQHATNEKLFFGSGTQLSVL.

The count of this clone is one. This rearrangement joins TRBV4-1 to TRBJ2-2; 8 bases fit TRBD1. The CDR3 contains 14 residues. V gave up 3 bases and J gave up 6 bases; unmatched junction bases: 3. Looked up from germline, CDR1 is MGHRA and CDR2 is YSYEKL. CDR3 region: CASSQDRVAGELFF. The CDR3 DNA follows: TGCGCCAGCAGCCAGGACAGGGTGGCCGGGGAGCTGTTTTTT.

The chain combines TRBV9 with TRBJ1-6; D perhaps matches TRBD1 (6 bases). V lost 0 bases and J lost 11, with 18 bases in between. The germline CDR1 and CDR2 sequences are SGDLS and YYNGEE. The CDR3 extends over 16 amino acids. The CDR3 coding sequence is TGTGCCAGCAGCGTAGAGGGCAGGGGCAATTTACCACCCCTCCACTTT. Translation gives CASSVEGRGNLPPLHF.

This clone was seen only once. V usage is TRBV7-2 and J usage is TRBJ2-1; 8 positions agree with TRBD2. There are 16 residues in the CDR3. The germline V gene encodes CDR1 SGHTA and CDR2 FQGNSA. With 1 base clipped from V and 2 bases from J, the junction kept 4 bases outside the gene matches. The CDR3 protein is CASSLVVAGPYNEQFF. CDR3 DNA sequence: TGTGCCAGCAGCTTAGTAGTAGCGGGACCCTACAATGAGCAGTTCTTC.

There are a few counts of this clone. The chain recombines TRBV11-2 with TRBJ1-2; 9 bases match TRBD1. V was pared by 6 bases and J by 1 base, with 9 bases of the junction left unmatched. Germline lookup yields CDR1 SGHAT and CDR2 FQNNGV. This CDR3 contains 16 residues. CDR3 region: CASRQSGTGHNYGYTF. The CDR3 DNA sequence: TGTGCCAGCAGACAGTCCGGGACAGGGCATAACTATGGCTACACCTTC. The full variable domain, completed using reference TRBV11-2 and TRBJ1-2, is EAGVAQSPRYKIIEKRQSVAFWCNPISGHATLYWYQQILGQGPKLLIQFQNNGVVDDSQLPKDRFSAERLKGVDSTLKIQPAKLEDSAVYLCASRQSGTGHNYGYTFGSGTRLTVV.